Listed here are 28 T cell receptor beta chains from one sample, sequenced in a study of cytomegalovirus exposure and HLA in healthy donors. The PCR made use of 60 Vbeta and 13 Jbeta primers. TCRdb's copy holds only in-frame clones and misses some; the assay was immunoSEQ multiplex PCR. The sample has hundreds of thousands of clones, about 80% seen once. Sequencing used PBMCs. The receptors stem from a woman aged 40 to 50 in good health and CMV-seronegative.

This clone has just a few counts. This chain joins TRBV5-4 and TRBJ2-1; 7 nucleotides agree with TRBD1. The germline V gene encodes CDR1 SGHNT and CDR2 YYREEE (reference sequence). The CDR3 covers 13 residues. V gave up 4 bases and J gave up 4 bases; unmatched junction bases: 2. The CDR3 here is CASSTGQYNEQFF. The CDR3 DNA follows: TGTGCCAGCAGCACGGGACAGTACAATGAGCAGTTCTTC. Looking up the rest from reference TRBV5-4 and TRBJ2-1 gives the full variable domain: ETGVTQSPTHLIKTRGQQVTLRCSSQSGHNTVSWYQQALGQGPQFIFQYYREEENGRGNFPPRFSGLQFPNYSSELNVNALELDDSALYLCASSTGQYNEQFFGPGTRLTVL.

This chain joins TRBV30 and TRBJ2-2; weak D call: TRBD2 (5 bases). CDR1 GTSNPN and CDR2 SVGIG come from the germline V gene (reference sequence). This CDR3 contains 15 residues. V lost 4 bases and J 6 bases, leaving 18 bases between the germline ends. The CDR3 reads CAWTFGGLRPGELFF. The CDR3 region has the DNA TGTGCCTGGACGTTCGGCGGGCTGCGGCCCGGGGAGCTGTTTTTT.

This rearrangement joins TRBV7-2 to TRBJ1-2; D remains ambiguous. There are 12 residues in the CDR3. The V gene lost 5 bases and the J gene lost 8 bases, with 12 bases spanning the gap. Germline V lookup: CDR1 SGHTA, CDR2 FQGNSA. The CDR3 coding sequence is TGTGCCAGCAGCCCTACGCCGGTGGGCTACACCTTC. This codes for CASSPTPVGYTF.

V is TRBV5-4 and J is TRBJ2-2; no reliable D call. CDR1 is SGHNT and CDR2 is YYREEE in the germline V gene (reference sequence). This CDR3 contains 16 residues. V lost 0 bases, J lost 1 base, and 10 bases lay in between. CDR3 loop: CASSLEQTLNTGELFF. CDR3 DNA sequence: TGTGCCAGCAGCTTGGAACAGACCCTGAACACCGGGGAGCTGTTTTTT.

This clone was found once. This chain links TRBV7-9 with TRBJ2-3, with D possibly TRBD2 on 5 matching bases. V shed 1 base and J shed 0 bases, with 11 bases lying between them. The CDR3 is made up of 16 amino acids. Germline lookup yields CDR1 SEHNR and CDR2 FQNEAQ (reference sequence). The CDR3 spells CASSLGSGSSTDTQYF. CDR3 in DNA: TGTGCCAGCAGCTTAGGATCGGGGTCTAGCACAGATACGCAGTATTTT. The whole variable domain, remainder taken from reference TRBV7-9 and TRBJ2-3, is DTGVSQNPRHKITKRGQNVTFRCDPISEHNRLYWYRQTLGQGPEFLTYFQNEAQLEKSRLLSDRFSAERPKGSFSTLEIQRTEQGDSAMYLCASSLGSGSSTDTQYFGPGTRLTVL.

The CDR3 DNA reads TGTGCCAGCAGCTTGGGACGGAGGGCTAGCACAGATACGCAGTATTTT. Translation: CASSLGRRASTDTQYF. V and J are TRBV11-2 and TRBJ2-3; D possibly corresponds to TRBD2 (6 bases). The CDR3 sequence is 16 residues long. Trimming took 3 bases from V and 0 from J, leaving 13 bases between them. In germline, CDR1 is SGHAT, CDR2 FQNNGV. Full variable domain (missing parts from reference TRBV11-2 and TRBJ2-3): EAGVAQSPRYKIIEKRQSVAFWCNPISGHATLYWYQQILGQGPKLLIQFQNNGVVDDSQLPKDRFSAERLKGVDSTLKIQPAKLEDSAVYLCASSLGRRASTDTQYFGPGTRLTVL.

V and J are TRBV5-1 and TRBJ1-2, with a weak D call TRBD1 (6 bases). Deletions cut 5 bases from V and 2 bases from J, with 13 bases between. This CDR3 comprises 14 residues. In germline, CDR1 is SGHRS, CDR2 YFSETQ. CDR3 DNA: TGCGCCAGCAGGGGGAATCAGGGGAACTATGGCTACACCTTC. Its translation is CASRGNQGNYGYTF. Looking up the rest from reference TRBV5-1 and TRBJ1-2 gives the full variable domain: KAGVTQTPRYLIKTRGQQVTLSCSPISGHRSVSWYQQTPGQGLQFLFEYFSETQRNKGNFPGRFSGRQFSNSRSEMNVSTLELGDSALYLCASRGNQGNYGYTFGSGTRLTVV.

Concerning this clone: The junction departs from germline at one end; a sequencing error may be responsible. The chain is built from TRBV7-2 and TRBJ2-3; D is perhaps TRBD1 (6 bases). The germline V gene encodes CDR1 SGHTA and CDR2 FQGNSA. This CDR3 contains 14 residues. CDR3 sequence: CASSPQWGQDSQYF. Written as DNA, the CDR3 is TGTGCCAGCAGCCCGCAGTGGGGGCAAGATTCGCAGTATTTT.

The chain links TRBV5-4 to TRBJ1-2, with TRBD1 identical over 8 bases. The CDR3 has 16 residues. V was clipped by 5 bases and J by 0 bases; unmatched bases: 9. Germline assignment: CDR1 SGHNT and CDR2 YYREEE (reference sequence). Here the CDR3 reads CASSISTGETNYGYTF. DNA for the CDR3: TGTGCCAGCAGTATATCGACAGGGGAGACTAACTATGGCTACACCTTC. Combining the CDR3 with reference TRBV5-4 and TRBJ1-2 gives the whole variable domain ETGVTQSPTHLIKTRGQQVTLRCSSQSGHNTVSWYQQALGQGPQFIFQYYREEENGRGNFPPRFSGLQFPNYSSELNVNALELDDSALYLCASSISTGETNYGYTFGSGTRLTVV.

The chain joins TRBV11-2 to TRBJ1-6; 7 bases agree with TRBD1. The CDR3 has 13 residues. CDR1 and CDR2 (germline): SGHAT, FQNNGV. The V gene end was trimmed by 6 bases and the J gene end by 9 bases; junction bases not matched to a gene: 5. CDR3 in amino acids: CASSLSGGSPLHF. CDR3 DNA sequence: TGTGCCAGCAGTTTGTCAGGGGGTTCACCCCTCCACTTT.

This CDR3 reads CASSRTGTTEQYF. The CDR3 region has the DNA TGTGCCAGCTCACGAACCGGGACTACAGAGCAGTACTTC. V gene TRBV18 combines with J gene TRBJ2-7; 7 bases are a match to TRBD2. The CDR3 spans 13 residues. The V segment lost 4 bases and the J segment 7 bases; nucleotides outside the gene matches: 7. CDR1 and CDR2 (germline): KGHSH, LQKENI.

The genes are TRBV19 and TRBJ1-5; 9 positions agree with TRBD1. Per the germline V gene, CDR1 is LNHDA and CDR2 is SQIVND (reference sequence). The CDR3 runs to 15 residues. J gave up 2 bases and V 3 bases, and 2 bases lay outside the gene matches. The CDR3 region is CASSIRDRGNQPQHF. The CDR3 region has the DNA TGTGCCAGTAGTATCCGGGACAGGGGCAATCAGCCCCAGCATTTT.

The chain carries TRBV10-3 and TRBJ2-5; D may be TRBD1 (6 bases). Germline-derived CDR1 and CDR2 are ENHRY and SYGVKD. The CDR3 totals 12 residues. With 6 bases removed from V and 1 base from J, the gap between germline ends came to 6 bases. The CDR3 is CAIRGAQETQYF. The CDR3 coding sequence is TGTGCCATCAGGGGGGCCCAAGAGACCCAGTACTTC.

CDR3 loop: CASSERGTEYTEAFF. The CDR3 DNA reads as TGTGCCAGCAGTGAAAGGGGGACAGAGTACACTGAAGCTTTCTTT. This chain uses TRBV6-1 with TRBJ1-1; TRBD1 aligns across 7 bases. The germline V gene has CDR1 MNHNS and CDR2 SASEGT. V shed 2 bases, J shed 3 bases, and the junction held 6 bases outside the gene matches. The CDR3 is 15 residues long.

The CDR3 sequence: CSVEGLTAEEQYF. The CDR3, as DNA: TGCAGCGTTGAAGGCCTTACAGCGGAAGAGCAGTACTTC. The rearrangement links TRBV29-1 to TRBJ2-7; maybe TRBD2 (5 bases). Trimming cost V 1 base and J 7 bases, with 14 bases left between them. Germline-derived CDR1 and CDR2 are SQVTM and ANQGSEA. The CDR3 loop spans 13 amino acids.

The V call is TRBV15, the J call TRBJ2-3; 9 bases line up with TRBD1. The germline V gene has CDR1 LNHNV and CDR2 YYDKDF (reference sequence). Trimming took 1 base from V and 6 from J; bases not matched to a gene: 8. This CDR3 is 16 amino acids long. The CDR3 here is CATSRVLDRGRDTQYF. The DNA for the CDR3 is TGTGCCACCAGCAGAGTCCTTGACAGGGGGAGGGATACGCAGTATTTT.

The rearrangement links TRBV7-6 to TRBJ2-7, with 11 bases matching TRBD2. CDR3 length equals 15 residues. V shed 5 bases and J 1 base; nucleotides not matched to a gene: 4. CDR1 and CDR2 (germline): SGHVS, FNYEAQ. CDR3 nucleotide sequence: TGTGCCAGCAGCCGGGGACTAGCGGCTTCCTACGAGCAGTACTTC. As protein: CASSRGLAASYEQYF.

The gene calls are TRBV5-1 and TRBJ2-5; TRBD2 agrees at 7 bases. The J call is in doubt because the DNA end fits TRBJ2-7 better. The CDR3 contains 13 residues. Germline V gene lookup returns CDR1 SGHRS and CDR2 YFSETQ. In nucleotides, the CDR3 is TGCGCCAGCTCCAGCCGGGGGGCCTACGAGCAGTACTTC. Protein: CASSSRGAYEQYF.

The chain links TRBV7-2 to TRBJ2-5; 7 bases map to TRBD2. The closer fit of TRBJ2-7 to the DNA end suggests the J call may be wrong. The germline V gene has CDR1 SGHTA and CDR2 FQGNSA. The CDR3 spans 15 residues. CDR3 residues: CASSLAQGSGREQYF. CDR3 sequence (DNA): TGTGCCAGCAGCTTAGCGCAGGGTAGCGGGCGCGAGCAGTACTTC.

The rearrangement uses TRBV10-1 and TRBJ2-5; TRBD1 matches at 7 bases. The CDR3 sequence is 13 residues long. The germline V gene has CDR1 WNHNN and CDR2 SYGVQD (reference sequence). V shed 4 bases and J 5 bases; nucleotides not matched to a gene: 4. The CDR3 bases are TGCGCCAGCAGTGGATACAGGGGCGAGACCCAGTACTTC. Translating gives CASSGYRGETQYF.

A remark on this clone: One end of the junction is discordant with germline, which a read error may explain. The chain uses TRBV7-7 and TRBJ2-3; 12 positions match TRBD2. CDR3 length: 17 residues. CDR1 SSHAT and CDR2 FNYEAQ come from the germline V gene (reference sequence). In nucleotides, the CDR3 is TGTGCTAGCAGCTTAGGTGCTAGCGGGGGGGCCTCAGATACGCAGTATTTT. It specifies CASSLGASGGASDTQYF.

This clone was seen just once. The chain uses TRBV27 and TRBJ1-5, with D maybe TRBD1 (6 bases). V lost 5 bases to trimming and J lost 0 bases, with 8 bases between them. The CDR3 is 14 residues long. Germline V gives CDR1 MNHEY, CDR2 SMNVEV (reference sequence). CDR3 sequence reads: CASSNRASNQPQHF. Written as DNA, the CDR3 is TGTGCCAGCAGTAACAGGGCTAGCAATCAGCCCCAGCATTTT.

This clone has a single count. The J gene is TRBJ2-2, the V gene TRBV27, with D perhaps matching TRBD1 (6 bases). CDR3 size: 16 residues. V was pared by 3 bases and J by 0 bases, with 11 bases between. CDR1 MNHEY and CDR2 SMNVEV come from the germline V gene (reference sequence). The CDR3 region has the DNA TGTGCCAGCAGTTTTCAGGACAGACCGAACACCGGGGAGCTGTTTTTT. It encodes CASSFQDRPNTGELFF.

The V gene is TRBV30, the J gene TRBJ1-2; 7 positions match TRBD1. The germline V gene has CDR1 GTSNPN and CDR2 SVGIG (reference sequence). The CDR3 sequence is 14 residues long. J lost 4 bases, V lost 5 bases, and 10 bases had no gene match. The DNA for the CDR3 is TGTGCCTGGGAGGGGGCGACAGGACGCTATGGCTACACCTTC. This gives the protein CAWEGATGRYGYTF.

The chain combines TRBV27 with TRBJ2-7; maybe TRBD1 (6 bases). The CDR3 runs to 14 residues. V lost 6 bases, J lost 2 bases, and 14 bases lay in between. From germline, CDR1 is MNHEY and CDR2 SMNVEV (reference sequence). The CDR3 here is CASSRRGSAYEQYF. The CDR3 region has the DNA TGTGCCAGCAGCCGAAGGGGGAGCGCCTACGAGCAGTACTTC.

Notes on this clone: The final CDR3 position lacks the conserved phenylalanine or tryptophan, pointing to a likely read error. The V call is TRBV29-1, the J call TRBJ2-3; 11 bases align to TRBD2. The CDR3 sequence is 14 residues long. Germline V lookup: CDR1 SQVTM, CDR2 ANQGSEA. V was pared by 3 bases and J by 6 bases, with 5 bases of the junction left unmatched. The CDR3 region has the DNA TGCAGCGTTGATTTTAGCGGGGGGGCGGATACGCAGTATTTA. This gives the protein CSVDFSGGADTQYL.

The rearrangement uses TRBV27 and TRBJ1-4, with TRBD1 matching over 7 bases. V trimming: 4 bases; J trimming: 7 bases; junction bases outside the gene matches: 6. This CDR3 contains 14 residues. Germline CDR1 and CDR2: MNHEY and SMNVEV (reference sequence). DNA for the CDR3: TGTGCCAGCAGTTCTGTGACAGGGCTTGAAAAACTGTTTTTT. Its translation: CASSSVTGLEKLFF.

This clone was seen a few times. The chain links TRBV7-2 to TRBJ2-3, with 7 bases identical to TRBD2. The CDR3 spans 15 residues. The J segment lost 0 bases and the V segment lost 5 bases, leaving 5 bases of the junction unmatched. Germline loops: CDR1 SGHTA, CDR2 FQGNSA. CDR3 protein: CASSLREVSTDTQYF. For the CDR3, the DNA is TGTGCCAGCAGCCTTCGGGAGGTTAGCACAGATACGCAGTATTTT.